Below are 9 T cell receptor beta chains sequenced from a single sample in a study of T cell changes during pregnancy in multiple sclerosis. Profiled with immunoSEQ multiplex PCR; TCRdb holds only in-frame clones, not every one. The sample carries roughly 110,000 clones, around 92% recorded once. The input for sequencing was peripheral blood, taken after pregnancy. Every receptor here comes from a female donor with multiple sclerosis, enrolled in a pregnancy study.

The chain uses TRBV29-1 and TRBJ1-1; TRBD1 matches at 7 bases. Per the germline V gene, CDR1 is SQVTM and CDR2 is ANQGSEA. The CDR3 spans 16 residues. V gave up 3 bases and J gave up 1 base; unmatched junction bases: 11. Here the CDR3 DNA reads TGCAGCGTTGATTCGGCTGGGACAGTGGGGAACACTGAAGCTTTCTTT. Translation gives CSVDSAGTVGNTEAFF.

For the CDR3, the DNA is TGTGCCAGCTCACCCGGGACTAGCGGGATCAACAATGAGCAGTTCTTC. It translates to CASSPGTSGINNEQFF. V gene TRBV18 combines with J gene TRBJ2-1, with TRBD2 matching 13 bases. The CDR3 extends over 16 amino acids. V shed 3 bases and J 5 bases; nucleotides not matched to a gene: 4. CDR1 and CDR2 (germline): KGHSH, LQKENI.

A note on this clone: Different DNA sequences within this sample yield the same CDR3. V usage is TRBV2 and J usage is TRBJ1-1; 7 bases match TRBD1. Trimming cost V 3 bases and J 0 bases; bases outside gene matches: 1. The CDR3 covers 14 residues. In germline, CDR1 is SNHLY, CDR2 FYNNEI. In nucleotides, the CDR3 is TGTGCCAGCAGTGAGACAGGGTTGAACACTGAAGCTTTCTTT. Protein: CASSETGLNTEAFF.

The rearrangement joins TRBV28 to TRBJ2-2, with 10 positions matching TRBD2. J gave up 2 bases and V 8 bases, and 8 bases lay outside the gene matches. Germline V gene lookup returns CDR1 MDHEN and CDR2 SYDVKM. The CDR3 runs 16 residues. As DNA, the CDR3 is TGTGCCAGCTTTGGGTGGACTAGCGGAAACACCGGGGAGCTGTTTTTT. It yields the protein CASFGWTSGNTGELFF.

The chain couples TRBV6-5 to TRBJ2-3; 8 bases are shared with TRBD2. Trimming at V came to 6 bases and at J to 2 bases, leaving 7 bases not matched to a gene. The CDR3 runs to 15 residues. Germline CDR1 reads MNHEY; CDR2 reads SVGAGI. This CDR3 is CASSPSLAVTDTQYF. CDR3 coding DNA: TGTGCCAGCAGCCCGTCACTAGCGGTCACAGATACGCAGTATTTT.

The CDR3 nucleotides are TGTGCCAGCAGCCCTCTCCCGGGACTCAACGGCTACGAGCAGTACTTC. As protein: CASSPLPGLNGYEQYF. The V call is TRBV5-4, the J call TRBJ2-7; weak D call: TRBD2 (6 bases). There are 16 residues in the CDR3. V lost 4 bases and J 3 bases, leaving 20 bases between the germline ends. The germline V gene has CDR1 SGHNT and CDR2 YYREEE (reference sequence).

The chain recombines TRBV6-5 with TRBJ2-6; D unclear. The CDR3 covers 15 residues. Germline CDR1 MNHEY, CDR2 SVGAGI. The ends were cut back, 0 bases at V and 2 bases at J, with 5 bases in the middle. The CDR3 DNA is TGTGCCAGCAGTTACTCCCTAACTGGGGCCAACGTCCTGACTTTC. This gives the protein CASSYSLTGANVLTF.

The chain recombines TRBV5-1 with TRBJ2-5; 16 bases fit TRBD2. CDR3 size: 16 residues. V trimming: 4 bases; J trimming: 7 bases; junction bases outside the gene matches: 7. Germline CDR1 and CDR2: SGHRS and YFSETQ. The CDR3 DNA reads as TGCGCCAGCAGCCTGGGGACTAGCGGGAGGGCCGGGACCCAGTACTTC. This encodes CASSLGTSGRAGTQYF.

The chain recombines TRBV6-1 with TRBJ2-5; no firm D call. This CDR3 spans 12 amino acids. Germline loops: CDR1 MNHNS, CDR2 SASEGT. V shed 8 bases and J shed 3 bases, with 10 bases lying between them. The DNA of the CDR3 is TGTGCCAGCCGTAATGTTGAAGAGACCCAGTACTTC. Translation gives CASRNVEETQYF.